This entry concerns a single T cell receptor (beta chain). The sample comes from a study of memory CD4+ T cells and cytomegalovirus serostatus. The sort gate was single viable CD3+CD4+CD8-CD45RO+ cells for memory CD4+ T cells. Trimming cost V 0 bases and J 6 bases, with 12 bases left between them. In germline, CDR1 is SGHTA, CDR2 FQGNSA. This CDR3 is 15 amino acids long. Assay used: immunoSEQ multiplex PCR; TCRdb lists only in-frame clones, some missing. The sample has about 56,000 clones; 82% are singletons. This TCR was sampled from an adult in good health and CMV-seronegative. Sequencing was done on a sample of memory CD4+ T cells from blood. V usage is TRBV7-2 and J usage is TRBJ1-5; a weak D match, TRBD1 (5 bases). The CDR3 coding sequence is TGTGCCAGCAGCTTAGCGTTGGGGGTCCTTCAGCCCCAGCATTTT. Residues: CASSLALGVLQPQHF.